These 7 T cell receptor beta chains originate from one sample sequenced in a study of cytomegalovirus exposure and HLA in healthy donors. This PCR relied on a set of 60 Vbeta primers and 13 Jbeta primers. The protocol was immunoSEQ multiplex PCR, while the TCRdb copy is restricted to in-frame clones and leaves out a portion. The repertoire has about 130,000 clones, around four fifths of them found once; the top ten carry 3.6%. Sequencing used PBMCs. Every receptor here comes from a woman aged 40-49 years in good health and CMV-seropositive.

The chain employs TRBV9 and TRBJ2-2, with TRBD2 identical over 10 bases. V lost 3 bases and J lost 5; bases outside the gene matches: 10. There are 17 residues in the CDR3. Germline CDR1 SGDLS, CDR2 YYNGEE. The CDR3 coding sequence is TGTGCCAGCAGCGACCCTGCTAGCGGGAGCGGTACCGGGGAGCTGTTTTTT. The encoded protein is CASSDPASGSGTGELFF.

The V gene is TRBV28, the J gene TRBJ1-1, with D uncertain. Trimming left V 6 bases short and J 0 bases short, with 5 bases between. The CDR3 contains 12 residues. From germline, CDR1 is MDHEN and CDR2 SYDVKM. Here the CDR3 DNA reads TGTGCCAGCAGGTATATGAACACTGAAGCTTTCTTT. Its protein is CASRYMNTEAFF.

CDR3 residues: CASRPGDYEQYF. The CDR3 region has the DNA TGTGCCAGCAGGCCGGGGGACTACGAGCAGTACTTC. The V and J genes are TRBV28 and TRBJ2-7, with D perhaps matching TRBD2 (6 bases). V was trimmed by 6 bases and J by 3 bases, leaving 9 bases between them. CDR3 length: 12 residues. The germline gives CDR1 MDHEN, CDR2 SYDVKM.

The V gene is TRBV6-5, the J gene TRBJ1-2; D remains ambiguous. V dropped 2 bases and J dropped 5 bases, with 12 bases sitting between them. Per germline, CDR1 MNHEY and CDR2 SVGAGI. The CDR3 has 14 residues. The CDR3: CASSYDQAGYGYTF. In nucleotides, the CDR3 is TGTGCCAGCAGTTACGACCAGGCTGGGTATGGCTACACCTTC.

The chain links TRBV5-1 to TRBJ2-2; the match to TRBD2 covers 8 bases. This CDR3 comprises 16 residues. V lost 4 bases and J lost 1; bases outside the gene matches: 6. Germline CDR1 reads SGHRS; CDR2 reads YFSETQ. The CDR3 bases are TGCGCCAGCAGCCTATTAACTAGCGGGAACACCGGGGAGCTGTTTTTT. It is translated as CASSLLTSGNTGELFF.

This clone was counted a few times. The rearrangement uses TRBV6-5 and TRBJ2-2; 10 bases are a match to TRBD2. The V gene's germline CDR1 is MNHEY and CDR2 SVGAGI. The CDR3 has 16 amino acids. Trimming at V came to 4 bases and at J to 7 bases, leaving 9 bases not matched to a gene. CDR3 DNA sequence: TGTGCCAGCAGTTCACTAGCGGGGTGGGATGGCGGGGAGCTGTTTTTT. Translation: CASSSLAGWDGGELFF.

The chain carries TRBV30 and TRBJ2-1; D gene unclear. V lost 0 bases and J lost 2, with 14 bases in between. In germline, CDR1 is GTSNPN, CDR2 SVGIG (reference sequence). The CDR3 has 16 amino acids. This CDR3 is CAWSVPASDPYNEQFF. Written as DNA, the CDR3 is TGTGCCTGGAGTGTACCGGCGAGCGACCCCTACAATGAGCAGTTCTTC. Complete variable domain (other parts from reference TRBV30 and TRBJ2-1): SQTIHQWPATLVQPVGSPLSLECTVEGTSNPNLYWYRQAAGRGLQLLFYSVGIGQISSEVPQNLSASRPQDRQFILSSKKLLLSDSGFYLCAWSVPASDPYNEQFFGPGTRLTVL.